The subject of this entry is one T cell receptor beta chain. V lost 0 bases, J lost 3 bases, and 10 bases lay in between. Germline V CDR1 and CDR2: SGHTS, YDEGEE. The CDR3 covers 15 residues. The data stem from a study of early T cells in non-severe SARS-CoV-2 infection. Individual cDNA molecules received unique molecular identifiers. TCRdb reanalysed the 5' RACE reads using MiXCR and keeps one entry per CDR3 protein. The data contain some 64,000 distinct CDR3 sequences, roughly 18% of them singletons. Here the sequenced sample was whole blood, taken at baseline. The chain has TRBV5-8 and TRBJ2-1; no firm D call. The receptor's source is an adult who was a healthcare worker with PCR-confirmed SARS-CoV-2 infection or an uninfected control (not recorded which). CDR3 sequence (DNA): TGTGCCAGCAGCTTGGCAGAAACAGTCTACAATGAGCAGTTCTTC. Its protein is CASSLAETVYNEQFF. Drawing the rest from reference TRBV5-8 and TRBJ2-1, the complete variable domain is EAGVTQSPTHLIKTRGQQATLRCSPISGHTSVYWYQQALGLGLQFLLWYDEGEERNRGNFPPRFSGRQFPNYSSELNVNALELEDSALYLCASSLAETVYNEQFFGPGTRLTVL.